This T cell receptor beta chain is from a study of PD-1 blockade in classical Hodgkin lymphoma. This clone was recorded only once. Stated time point: cycle 4 day 1 (C4D1), after less than 7 weeks of nivolumab. All patients experienced relapse after autologous stem cell transplantation, and brentuximab vedotin exposure was variable. Sequencing was performed with immunoSEQ multiplex PCR; in TCRdb, only in-frame clones are kept and a portion is missing. The sample lists 50,000 or so clones, 90% occurring once. This CDR3 has 11 amino acids. CDR1 and CDR2 from the germline V gene are MNHNS and SASEGT. V gave up 1 base and J gave up 12 bases, with 10 bases separating them.

The sequence was obtained from a human donor with classical Hodgkin lymphoma. Here the sequenced sample was peripheral blood mononuclear cells (PBMCs), taken before the fourth cycle of nivolumab. The chain links TRBV6-1 to TRBJ2-7; D remains unclear. CDR3 DNA: TGTGCCAGCAGTGAAGACAGAGTGTGGTACTTC. This encodes CASSEDRVWYF.